Sequencing of this T cell receptor beta chain was carried out in a study of tumor and adjacent non-tumor tissue in lung cancer (dated by TCRdb to 2017 to 2018). For the study in its entirety: The cohort included some twelve adenocarcinoma, a couple of squamous cell carcinoma and 1 small cell lung cancer patients. Ages among the roughly 15 patients ranged from about 31 to 76 years, there were ten or so men and 5 women, and disease was at TNM stage I to III. In total, sequencing yielded 125,075,908 productive TCRbeta reads, which works out to an average of approximately 4 million reads per sample. Bulk TCRbeta repertoires were compared between lung tumor tissue and matched distant non-tumor lung tissue obtained from fewer than 16 lung cancer patients. For each patient, one tumor sample and one normal lung sample were taken, giving thirty paired specimens that underwent TCRbeta CDR3 sequencing. Broader findings and caveats from the paper: TCR diversity (inverse Simpson) was significantly higher in tumor than in normal lung tissue (roughly 430 vs 170, P = 0.0075, Mann-Whitney U test). The sequencing platform is not named in the methods, and unique molecular identifiers are not mentioned. The cohort had only about 14 patients, and the authors noted that larger samples and more detailed clinical data are needed. Peripheral blood was not sequenced, so blood TCRbeta repertoires were not examined in the lung cancer patients of the study. Significantly higher TCR diversity was found in younger patients, and higher tumor TCR diversity was associated with shorter overall and disease-free survival. The top 100 clones accounted for a significantly larger cumulative portion of the repertoire in normal lung than in tumor tissue.

V is pared back by 3 bases and J by 3 bases, with 3 bases lying between the germline termini. The germline V gene yields MDHEN for CDR1 and SYDVKM for CDR2. The CDR3 contains 11 residues, cysteine and phenylalanine counted. Only CDR3 DNA remains: 33 bases, in frame from the first base. RNA was extracted from bulk unsorted tissue and checked for quality with a NanoDrop ND-1000 and an Agilent 2100. All donors had newly diagnosed lung cancer, had not received prior chemotherapy, and were admitted for thoracic surgery in China between August and November 2014. The study excluded patients who had received radiotherapy or chemotherapy before or who had another cancer at the same time. Pieces of surgical tissue measuring 1-2 cm3 were kept in RNAlater solution and held at -80 degrees C until needed. Library generation was performed with multiplex PCR. The reads were generated on an Illumina HiSeq 2500. TCRbeta libraries were constructed through three rounds of nested PCR with primers (Table S4) according to protocols adapted from ARM-PCR. Before sequencing, PCR products of 200-500 bp were excised from the gel and purified with the QIAquick gel extraction kit. In the paper's pipeline: Reads were cleaned using Trimmomatic, were merged into complete CDR3 sequences using FLASH, and were assigned to V(D)J germline segments using MiTCR. Clonal diversity was computed as the inverse Simpson's index with VDJtools. In-frame sequences without a premature stop codon were defined as productive reads. Using fastp at Q25 and MiXCR, TCRdb reprocessed the public reads and kept productive beta chains. Identical CDR3 proteins give one entry, which carries the most common genes and DNA. The V and J calls here are based on TCRdb, not the publication. This sample comprises about 66,000 distinct CDR3 sequences, around 73% of them detected only once. About 28% of the sample is taken by the ten largest.

This clonotype was counted ten times or more. The specificity of this receptor is unknown. Base qualities are not recorded, but no much larger clone differs from it by a single base. The sample taken for sequencing was lung tumor tissue. The source of this sequence is a man between 60 and 75 years old with non-small cell lung cancer. Recombination connected TRBV28 to TRBJ2-7; no D gene can be assigned with confidence. The DNA sequence is as follows: TGTGCCAGCAGTTTCCTCTACGAGCAGTACTTC. Its protein is CASSFLYEQYF.